Included here is one T cell receptor beta chain sequence, with context. Its antigen remains unknown. This sample stems from a study of cytomegalovirus exposure and HLA in healthy donors. Whole-study findings and limits: Among TCR beta chains, those listed as cytomegalovirus-associated numbered around 160.

V shed 5 bases and J 4 bases; nucleotides not matched to a gene: 6. CDR3 length equals 14 residues. The germline gives CDR1 MNHNS, CDR2 SASEGT. The PCR had 60 Vbeta and 13 Jbeta primers. Using immunoSEQ multiplex PCR, the repertoire was profiled, and TCRdb retains in-frame clones only, with some absent. The sample lists about 97,000 clones, roughly 79% occurring once. The sequenced sample consisted of PBMCs. The receptor comes from a woman between 35 and 50 years old in good health and CMV-seronegative. V usage is TRBV6-1 and J usage is TRBJ2-7; 9 bases fit TRBD1. CDR3 bases: TGTGCCAGCAGTCCCGGGACAGGGAAATACGAGCAGTACTTC. Translated: CASSPGTGKYEQYF.